The 20 T cell receptor beta chains below all came from one sample that was sequenced in a study of shared clonotypes between healthy human individuals. Some clones are missing from TCRdb's copy, which holds only in-frame ones; the method was immunoSEQ multiplex PCR. The data show 1.5 million to 2.5 million clones, about 95% seen once. Only CD45RO-negative cells positively selected for CCR7 counted as naive CD8 cells, so terminally differentiated effector memory CD45RA+ cells were excluded. Material for sequencing was naive CD8+ T cells sorted from blood. These TCRs come from a man aged 18 to 30 in good health.

The chain uses TRBV7-9 and TRBJ2-2, with D perhaps being TRBD1 or TRBD2 (5 bases each). CDR3 size: 15 residues. From germline, CDR1 is SEHNR and CDR2 FQNEAQ (reference sequence). Trimming took 5 bases from V and 4 from J, leaving 14 bases between them. The CDR3 nucleotides read TGTGCCAGCAGCCACCGTGGGGCGGGCACCGGGGAGCTGTTTTTT. Residues: CASSHRGAGTGELFF.

The J gene is TRBJ2-3, the V gene TRBV28; TRBD2 matches 9 bases. The CDR3 loop spans 14 amino acids. The V gene's germline CDR1 is MDHEN and CDR2 SYDVKM. V was pared by 2 bases and J by 7 bases, with 4 bases of the junction left unmatched. The CDR3, as DNA: TGTGCCAGCAGTTTAGCGGGAGGGCCAAATACGCAGTATTTT. Translated, it gives CASSLAGGPNTQYF.

The chain uses TRBV25-1 and TRBJ2-6, with D possibly being TRBD1 (6 bases). Germline V gene sequence: CDR1 MGHDK, CDR2 SYGVNS. The V end lost 7 bases, the J end lost 2 bases, and 15 bases lay between the germline ends. The CDR3 is 16 amino acids. CDR3 nucleotides: TGTGCCAGCAACTCCCGGAAGGGGGCTGGGGCCAACGTCCTGACTTTC. Protein sequence: CASNSRKGAGANVLTF.

The rearrangement joins TRBV13 to TRBJ1-3; D might be TRBD1 (5 bases). The CDR3 has 14 residues. The V end was cut by 5 bases, the J end by 7 bases, with 15 bases between. Germline values: CDR1 PRHDT, CDR2 FYEKMQ (reference sequence). CDR3 nucleotide sequence: TGTGCCAGCAGCCTCCAAATGGAGGGGAACACCATATATTTT. It specifies CASSLQMEGNTIYF.

Details on this clone: Additional DNA sequences in this sample encode the identical CDR3. The chain uses TRBV19 and TRBJ2-7; D remains ambiguous. The V gene lost 5 bases and the J gene lost 3 bases, with 5 bases spanning the gap. Germline-derived CDR1 and CDR2 are LNHDA and SQIVND (reference sequence). CDR3 length equals 11 residues. The CDR3 loop is CASSAGYEQYF. CDR3 DNA: TGTGCCAGTAGTGCAGGCTACGAGCAGTACTTC.

The CDR3 bases are TGTGCCAGTAGTTCGGGACAGGGTGGCGAGACCCAGTACTTC. This translates into CASSSGQGGETQYF. The chain links TRBV19 to TRBJ2-5; TRBD1 matches 9 bases. The CDR3 runs 14 residues. With V trimmed by 5 bases and J by 5 bases, 6 bases remained unmatched. In germline, CDR1 is LNHDA, CDR2 SQIVND (reference sequence).

V is TRBV13 and J is TRBJ2-2, with 11 bases matching TRBD2. J was trimmed by 1 base and V by 1 base; bases with no gene match: 14. The CDR3 covers 21 residues. Germline V gene data show CDR1 as PRHDT and CDR2 as FYEKMQ (reference sequence). CDR3 DNA: TGTGCCAGCAGCTTAGTGGCGATAGCGGGAGGGCCGAACCTGAACACCGGGGAGCTGTTTTTT. Translation gives CASSLVAIAGGPNLNTGELFF.

The CDR3 coding sequence is TGTGCCAGCAGTCATCCGGGACAGATCCAAGAGACCCAGTACTTC. Translation: CASSHPGQIQETQYF. The V call is TRBV2, the J call TRBJ2-5; 7 bases fit TRBD1. The V and J ends lost 5 bases and 1 base, in that order; junction bases with no gene match: 7. Germline CDR1 and CDR2: SNHLY and FYNNEI. The CDR3 is 15 amino acids.

The chain has TRBV9 and TRBJ2-7, with TRBD1 identical over 11 bases. V trimming: 0 bases; J trimming: 6 bases; junction bases outside the gene matches: 5. Germline CDR1 reads SGDLS; CDR2 reads YYNGEE. The CDR3 length is 15 residues. The CDR3, as DNA: TGTGCCAGCAGCGTAGATGTGGGACAGGGGGGCGAGCAGTACTTC. Amino acids: CASSVDVGQGGEQYF.

The chain employs TRBV5-1 and TRBJ2-7, with 9 bases that match TRBD2. V gave up 6 bases and J gave up 7 bases; unmatched junction bases: 5. The germline CDR1 and CDR2 sequences are SGHRS and YFSETQ. This CDR3 contains 12 residues. The chain's CDR3 is CASNSGSGEQYF. In nucleotides, the CDR3 is TGCGCCAGCAATAGCGGGAGTGGGGAGCAGTACTTC.

On this clone: The same CDR3 is also encoded by other DNA sequences in this sample. This chain links TRBV30 with TRBJ1-2; possibly TRBD1 for D (5 bases). Germline V gene sequence: CDR1 GTSNPN, CDR2 SVGIG (reference sequence). The CDR3 has 18 residues. Trimming left V 7 bases short and J 3 bases short, with 30 bases between. In DNA form, the CDR3 reads TGTGCCTTTTCCCCCTACGGCACATATAGGAGGGACGACTATGGCTACACCTTC. Translated, it gives CAFSPYGTYRRDDYGYTF.

This sequence joins TRBV5-1 and TRBJ2-1; D remains ambiguous. CDR1 and CDR2 from the germline V gene are SGHRS and YFSETQ. The CDR3 is 12 residues long. The V and J ends lost 1 base and 6 bases respectively, with 5 bases between them. This CDR3 reads CASSLMSNEQFF. Here the CDR3 DNA reads TGCGCCAGCAGCTTGATGAGCAATGAGCAGTTCTTC.

The chain joins TRBV2 to TRBJ2-5; D not certain. The CDR3 is 14 residues long. V was shortened by 10 bases and J by 5 bases, with 20 bases between the two germline ends. The germline gives CDR1 SNHLY, CDR2 FYNNEI. The CDR3 DNA reads as TGTGCCACCAAGTCGGTGAGACTTCCGGAGACCCAGTACTTC. Protein sequence: CATKSVRLPETQYF. Full variable domain (rest looked up from reference TRBV2 and TRBJ2-5): EPEVTQTPSHQVTQMGQEVILRCVPISNHLYFYWYRQILGQKVEFLVSFYNNEISEKSEIFDDQFSVERPDGSNFTLKIRSTKLEDSAMYFCATKSVRLPETQYFGPGTRLLVL.

V gene TRBV7-9 combines with J gene TRBJ2-5; D is undetermined. Per germline, CDR1 SEHNR and CDR2 FQNEAQ (reference sequence). V lost 5 bases, J lost 3 bases, and 13 bases lay in between. The CDR3 has 14 amino acids. Here the CDR3 DNA reads TGTGCCAGCAGCCCGCGTGCACGAGAAGAGACCCAGTACTTC. It codes for CASSPRAREETQYF.

The chain has TRBV29-1 and TRBJ1-4; no clear D. CDR1 is SQVTM and CDR2 is ANQGSEA in the germline V gene. The CDR3 totals 13 residues. Between the trimmed V and J ends, which lost 8 bases and 8 bases, there was a span of 18 bases. CDR3 in DNA: TGCAGCTACTTGGAGGGAGGAGGAGAAAAACTGTTTTTT. Amino acids: CSYLEGGGEKLFF.

The V and J genes are TRBV10-2 and TRBJ2-1; 7 bases are a match to TRBD2. The length of the CDR3 is 15 residues. The V gene's germline CDR1 is WSHSY and CDR2 SAAADI. The junction had 11 bases not matched to a gene; V was cut back by 3 bases and J by 9 bases. The CDR3 region has the DNA TGCGCCAGCAGTGAACTCGCGGGAGCGTTGAGTGAGCAGTTCTTC. Its translation is CASSELAGALSEQFF.

The chain carries TRBV5-8 and TRBJ1-2, with 7 bases matching TRBD1. The V gene end was trimmed by 0 bases and the J gene end by 10 bases; junction bases not matched to a gene: 6. The CDR3 length is 13 residues. Germline V CDR1 and CDR2: SGHTS, YDEGEE. CDR3 DNA sequence: TGTGCCAGCAGCTTGGGACAGGGAGAAGACTACACCTTC. Translated, it gives CASSLGQGEDYTF.

V usage is TRBV7-8 and J usage is TRBJ2-7, with a tentative D call TRBD2 (6 bases). V was shortened by 3 bases and J by 4 bases, with 19 bases between the two germline ends. The CDR3 is made up of 16 amino acids. CDR1 is SGHVS and CDR2 is FQNEAQ in the germline V gene. CDR3 coding DNA: TGTGCCAGCAGCTTCCCTGAGGCGGGGTCCTGGTACGAGCAGTACTTC. Translated: CASSFPEAGSWYEQYF.

This chain connects TRBV5-1 to TRBJ2-1; TRBD1 is a possible D gene (5 bases). In germline, CDR1 is SGHRS, CDR2 YFSETQ. V lost 4 bases, J lost 9 bases, and 11 bases lay in between. The CDR3 totals 12 residues. The CDR3: CASSPDQGEQFF. The CDR3 DNA sequence: TGCGCCAGCAGCCCGGATCAGGGTGAGCAGTTCTTC.

This chain links TRBV15 with TRBJ1-4; 8 bases match TRBD1. With V trimmed by 0 bases and J by 10 bases, 4 bases remained unmatched. CDR1 LNHNV and CDR2 YYDKDF come from the germline V gene (reference sequence). CDR3 length: 14 amino acids. The CDR3: CATSREDTGGKLFF. CDR3 in DNA: TGTGCCACCAGCAGAGAGGATACAGGGGGAAAACTGTTTTTT.